The 32 T cell receptor beta chains below come from one sample, sequenced in a study of T cells in Graves' hyperthyroidism and ophthalmopathy. RNA transcripts gave rise to amplified TCR beta CDR3 regions. First-round RT-PCR targeting the TCR CDR3 was performed with the HTBI primer set. TCRdb reprocessed the multiplex PCR reads via MiXCR and lists one record per CDR3 protein. The sample has just under 750,000 distinct CDR3 sequences, around 40% seen once. Input material: blood. Receptors were obtained from a woman in her thirties or forties with Graves' hyperthyroidism.

This clonotype was detected many times. The CDR3 region is CASSPSTSGISYEQYF. CDR3 bases: TGTGCCAGCAGTCCCTCGACTAGCGGGATATCCTACGAGCAGTACTTC. V usage is TRBV7-2 and J usage is TRBJ2-7; the match to TRBD2 covers 11 bases. Germline lookup yields CDR1 SGHTA and CDR2 FQGNSA. The CDR3 is made up of 16 amino acids. V dropped 6 bases and J dropped 1; count of bases not matched to a gene: 8.

This rearrangement joins TRBV20-1 to TRBJ2-6; no clear D. The CDR3 extends over 13 amino acids. Germline assignment: CDR1 DFQATT and CDR2 SNEGSKA (reference sequence). V was trimmed by 1 base and J by 3 bases, leaving 4 bases between them. The DNA of the CDR3 is TGCAGTGCTAGAGGAGTTGGGGCCAACGTCCTGACTTTC. Amino acid sequence: CSARGVGANVLTF.

The chain joins TRBV20-1 to TRBJ1-5, with D maybe TRBD1 (6 bases). The J call may be faulty, since TRBJ2-3 better matches the DNA end. Per the germline V gene, CDR1 is DFQATT and CDR2 is SNEGSKA (reference sequence). The CDR3 spans 15 residues. The CDR3 region has the DNA TGCAGTGCTAGACTCAGGGGCGCGGGCAATCAGCCCCAGTATTTT. Protein sequence: CSARLRGAGNQPQYF.

Regarding this clonotype: This clone may be a read error of a much larger clone one base away. The gene calls are TRBV15 and TRBJ1-2; the D is unclear. The V gene's germline CDR1 is LNHNV and CDR2 YYDKDF (reference sequence). This CDR3 has 12 residues. As DNA, the CDR3 is TGTGTCACCCGCCGGGTAATCTCCGGCTACACCTTC. Translation gives CVTRRVISGYTF.

The sample holds many counts of this clonotype. This sequence joins TRBV2 and TRBJ1-5; 8 nucleotides match TRBD1. Looked up from germline, CDR1 is SNHLY and CDR2 is FYNNEI. The CDR3 totals 13 residues. Trimming cost V 7 bases and J 7 bases; bases outside gene matches: 6. For the CDR3, the DNA is TGTGCCAGCACCATACAGGGGGAGCAGCCCCAGCATTTT. This codes for CASTIQGEQPQHF.

This clonotype was seen only a few times. The rearrangement links TRBV6-1 to TRBJ1-5, with D perhaps TRBD1 (6 bases). The CDR3 has 15 residues. Germline CDR1 MNHNS, CDR2 SASEGT. Trimming removed 9 bases at V and 5 bases at J, with 20 bases between. CDR3 region: CASDHTGGFDQPQHF. The DNA for the CDR3 is TGTGCCAGTGATCATACGGGGGGCTTCGATCAGCCCCAGCATTTT.

This clonotype was detected only a few times. CDR3 in amino acids: CSKRGGYRTDTQYF. The CDR3 bases are TGCAGCAAGAGGGGCGGGTATAGGACAGATACGCAGTATTTT. The chain links TRBV29-1 to TRBJ2-3, with D perhaps being TRBD1 or TRBD2 (5 bases each). The CDR3 has 14 amino acids. The V end lost 8 bases, the J end lost 3 bases, and 18 bases lay between the germline ends. Per the germline V gene, CDR1 is SQVTM and CDR2 is ANQGSEA.

The chain joins TRBV2 to TRBJ2-7; possibly TRBD1 or TRBD2 for D (5 bases each). The V end lost 3 bases, the J end lost 3 bases, and 18 bases lay between the germline ends. CDR1 is SNHLY, CDR2 FYNNEI, per germline. The length of the CDR3 is 16 residues. The CDR3 sequence: CASSEPSWDGGYEQYF. The DNA for the CDR3 is TGTGCCAGCAGTGAGCCTTCGTGGGACGGCGGCTACGAGCAGTACTTC.

Many counts were recorded for this clonotype. The chain combines TRBV10-3 with TRBJ1-5; D remains unclear. V was shortened by 0 bases and J by 3 bases, with 12 bases between the two germline ends. CDR1 ENHRY and CDR2 SYGVKD come from the germline V gene. CDR3 size: 16 residues. CDR3 sequence reads: CAISESIFDPNQPQHF. CDR3 in DNA: TGTGCCATCAGTGAGTCGATATTTGACCCCAATCAGCCCCAGCATTTT.

This clonotype showed up many times. V and J are TRBV9 and TRBJ1-2, with TRBD1 matching 11 bases. CDR1 and CDR2 (germline): SGDLS, YYNGEE. The CDR3 length is 14 residues. Trimming at V came to 4 bases and at J to 7 bases, leaving 6 bases not matched to a gene. CDR3 loop: CASSPLGTGGGYTF. In DNA form, the CDR3 reads TGTGCCAGCAGCCCCCTCGGGACAGGGGGTGGCTACACCTTC. The full variable domain, with the rest looked up from reference TRBV9 and TRBJ1-2, is DSGVTQTPKHLITATGQRVTLRCSPRSGDLSVYWYQQSLDQGLQFLIQYYNGEERAKGNILERFSAQQFPDLHSELNLSSLELGDSALYFCASSPLGTGGGYTFGSGTRLTVV.

This clonotype was counted only a few times. The chain combines TRBV4-1 with TRBJ1-5; D not resolved. The CDR3 is 14 amino acids. Trimming left V 0 bases short and J 5 bases short, with 8 bases between. Germline CDR1 is MGHRA and CDR2 is YSYEKL. CDR3 in DNA: TGCGCCAGCAGCCAAGAACTAGGATATCAGCCCCAGCATTTT. This translates into CASSQELGYQPQHF.

This clonotype was counted once. J is TRBJ2-5 and V is TRBV6-6; D not resolved. V dropped 2 bases and J dropped 11 bases, with 6 bases sitting between them. This CDR3 region has 10 residues. Germline V lookup: CDR1 MNHNY, CDR2 SVGAGI (reference sequence). CDR3 sequence (DNA): TGTGCCAGCAGTTACGGCAAACAGTACTTC. This gives the protein CASSYGKQYF.

In this sample, this clonotype turned up many times. V and J are TRBV10-3 and TRBJ2-2, with D possibly TRBD1 on 6 matching bases. The CDR3 has 15 amino acids. V shed 5 bases and J shed 4 bases, with 14 bases lying between them. Germline V CDR1 and CDR2: ENHRY, SYGVKD. As DNA, the CDR3 is TGTGCCATCAGTCACCCAGGGGCCACCACCGGGGAGCTGTTTTTT. This sequence encodes CAISHPGATTGELFF.

The chain carries TRBV24-1 and TRBJ1-5, with a possible D match to TRBD1 (6 bases). Trimming stripped 0 bases from V and 6 bases from J, with 14 bases between. Germline V gene data show CDR1 as KGHDR and CDR2 as SFDVKD. The CDR3 is made up of 16 amino acids. This CDR3 is CATSDLRMGAVQPQHF. CDR3 DNA: TGTGCCACCAGTGATTTGCGTATGGGGGCGGTTCAGCCCCAGCATTTT.

This clonotype was observed many times. The chain has TRBV29-1 and TRBJ1-2; weak D call: TRBD1 (5 bases). The germline gives CDR1 SQVTM, CDR2 ANQGSEA. The CDR3 length is 14 residues. V was pared by 4 bases and J by 3 bases, with 15 bases between. The CDR3 sequence is CSVAPGGEDYGYTF. Here the CDR3 DNA reads TGCAGCGTTGCTCCCGGGGGGGAGGACTATGGCTACACCTTC.

The chain uses TRBV7-2 and TRBJ2-5; 7 bases line up with TRBD2. The CDR3 extends over 14 amino acids. CDR1 is SGHTA and CDR2 is FQGNSA in the germline V gene. J was trimmed by 4 bases and V by 7 bases; bases with no gene match: 9. The CDR3 protein is CASTLAGVGETQYF. CDR3 DNA sequence: TGTGCCAGCACCTTGGCGGGGGTTGGAGAGACCCAGTACTTC.

The chain joins TRBV4-1 to TRBJ1-2, with a possible D match to TRBD1 (6 bases). Trimming shortened V by 5 bases and J by 3 bases, and 19 bases separated the two germline ends. CDR3 length: 16 residues. Germline values: CDR1 MGHRA, CDR2 YSYEKL. CDR3 DNA: TGCGCCAGCAGCGAACCTTTTGGGGGCAGGGACTATGGCTACACCTTC. Protein: CASSEPFGGRDYGYTF.

The CDR3: CASNPVGSGGKETQYF. Written as DNA, the CDR3 is TGTGCCAGCAACCCTGTAGGAAGCGGGGGAAAAGAGACCCAGTACTTC. The chain couples TRBV6-1 to TRBJ2-5; 8 positions match TRBD2. There are 16 residues in the CDR3. Trimming took 7 bases from V and 3 from J; bases not matched to a gene: 13. Germline CDR1 and CDR2: MNHNS and SASEGT.

The chain recombines TRBV30 with TRBJ2-2; D could derive from TRBD1 or TRBD2 (5 bases each). The V gene lost 3 bases and the J gene lost 7 bases, with 9 bases spanning the gap. The CDR3 sequence is 12 residues long. Per the germline V gene, CDR1 is GTSNPN and CDR2 is SVGIG (reference sequence). The CDR3 DNA reads TGTGCCTGGAGGAGGGGTCACGGGGAGCTGTTTTTT. Translation gives CAWRRGHGELFF.

The J gene is TRBJ2-2, the V gene TRBV6-1, with 9 bases lining up with TRBD1. Per the germline V gene, CDR1 is MNHNS and CDR2 is SASEGT. After removal of 5 bases from V and 3 bases from J, the junction contained 4 bases not matched to a gene. The CDR3 has 15 amino acids. CDR3 amino acids: CASSTGGLYTGELFF. The CDR3 DNA is TGTGCCAGCAGTACAGGGGGCTTATACACCGGGGAGCTGTTTTTT.

This clonotype was counted many times. This chain joins TRBV12-3 or TRBV12-4 and TRBJ1-1; TRBD1 aligns across 8 bases. V lost 5 bases and J lost 7; bases outside the gene matches: 9. The CDR3 has 14 amino acids. The CDR3 region is CASSPRTGLLEAFF. The CDR3 DNA sequence: TGTGCCAGCAGTCCCCGGACAGGGTTGCTTGAAGCTTTCTTT.

This clonotype has just one count. The rearrangement links TRBV7-2 to TRBJ2-3, with a possible D match to TRBD1 (6 bases). The germline V gene has CDR1 SGHTA and CDR2 FQGNSA. The CDR3 has 14 residues. V was shortened by 2 bases and J by 3 bases, with 9 bases between the two germline ends. The CDR3 loop reads CASSLYRETDTQYF. CDR3 coding DNA: TGTGCCAGCAGCTTATACAGGGAAACAGATACGCAGTATTTT.

The chain joins TRBV7-9 to TRBJ2-7; D is perhaps TRBD2 (5 bases). Germline values: CDR1 SEHNR, CDR2 FQNEAQ (reference sequence). This CDR3 has 12 residues. The V and J ends lost 11 bases and 2 bases respectively, with 13 bases between them. The CDR3 loop is CASGIIAYEQYF. CDR3 sequence (DNA): TGTGCCTCCGGGATAATCGCCTACGAGCAGTACTTC.

The chain is built from TRBV6-5 and TRBJ1-2; D unclear. The germline gives CDR1 MNHEY, CDR2 SVGAGI. Trimming stripped 5 bases from V and 5 bases from J, with 12 bases between. This CDR3 contains 13 residues. The CDR3 DNA is TGTGCCAGCAGTCCCGGGTCTTATTATGGCTACACCTTC. It codes for CASSPGSYYGYTF.

The V and J genes are TRBV12-3 or TRBV12-4 and TRBJ2-7, with D perhaps matching TRBD1 (7 bases). This CDR3 spans 15 amino acids. V gave up 6 bases and J gave up 2 bases, with 17 bases separating them. CDR3 sequence (DNA): TGTGCCAGCAGCCGCCTGCGGGACAGTGCCTACGAGCAGTACTTC. Protein product: CASSRLRDSAYEQYF.

Concerning this clonotype: The final CDR3 position lacks the conserved phenylalanine or tryptophan, pointing to a likely read error. The limits of the CDR3 on the DNA are not certain, so only TCRdb's listed CDR3 is given. The V call is TRBV2, the J call TRBJ2-7; the listed D gene, TRBD2, was not tested against the DNA. 15 amino acids form the CDR3, both terminal residues included. CDR1 is SNHLY, CDR2 FYNNEI, per germline. The CDR3 here is CASRRTAREGQGYEH.

This clonotype appeared once. The junction shows a germline mismatch at one end, possibly a read error. The chain joins TRBV10-3 to TRBJ2-2, with a tentative D call TRBD2 (5 bases). Germline V gives CDR1 ENHRY, CDR2 SYGVKD. The CDR3 runs 18 residues. CDR3 region: CAISESFGRKSGTGELVF. Written as DNA, the CDR3 is TGTGCCATCAGTGAATCTTTCGGCAGGAAATCGGGCACCGGGGAGCTGGTTTTT.

V is TRBV11-2 and J is TRBJ2-1, with 7 nucleotides matching TRBD2. CDR1 and CDR2 (germline): SGHAT, FQNNGV. Unmatched junction bases numbered 4, after V lost 9 bases and J lost 5 bases. There are 12 residues in the CDR3. In nucleotides, the CDR3 is TGTGCCAGAGGGACTAACCACAATGAGCAGTTCTTC. It yields the protein CARGTNHNEQFF. The variable domain in full, with the rest retrieved from reference TRBV11-2 and TRBJ2-1, is EAGVAQSPRYKIIEKRQSVAFWCNPISGHATLYWYQQILGQGPKLLIQFQNNGVVDDSQLPKDRFSAERLKGVDSTLKIQPAKLEDSAVYLCARGTNHNEQFFGPGTRLTVL.

This clonotype came up a few times. CDR3 region: CASSSGVGVSPLHF. The CDR3 nucleotides are TGTGCCAGCAGTTCCGGGGTCGGTGTATCACCCCTCCACTTT. The J gene is TRBJ1-6, the V gene TRBV27, with D hard to call. This CDR3 region has 14 residues. V lost 4 bases and J 10 bases, leaving 14 bases between the germline ends. CDR1 and CDR2 from the germline V gene are MNHEY and SMNVEV (reference sequence).

This clonotype showed up many times. This chain uses TRBV9 with TRBJ2-7, with D uncertain. Trimming removed 3 bases at V and 5 bases at J, with 12 bases between. The CDR3 runs 13 residues. CDR1 is SGDLS and CDR2 is YYNGEE in the germline V gene. The CDR3 coding sequence is TGTGCCAGCAGCGCCGACCCTGGGGACGAGCAGTACTTC. It encodes CASSADPGDEQYF.

This clonotype was counted many times. This chain uses TRBV12-3 or TRBV12-4 with TRBJ1-6; weak D call: TRBD1 (6 bases). V dropped 6 bases and J dropped 8 bases, with 20 bases sitting between them. The length of the CDR3 is 16 residues. The CDR3 loop is CASSSGSGASDSPLHF. In nucleotides, the CDR3 is TGTGCCAGCAGCTCCGGTTCGGGGGCGAGCGATTCACCCCTCCACTTT.

This clonotype was seen repeatedly, ten times or more. The gene calls are TRBV29-1 and TRBJ1-1; D not certain. This CDR3 contains 11 residues. Trimming pared 4 bases from V and 1 base from J, leaving 4 bases between. Germline V gene lookup returns CDR1 SQVTM and CDR2 ANQGSEA. CDR3 nucleotide sequence: TGCAGCGTTGGGCAGAACACTGAAGCTTTCTTT. It encodes CSVGQNTEAFF.